This TCR beta chain was recorded in a study of PD-1 blockade in classical Hodgkin lymphoma. Exposure to brentuximab vedotin varied, and each patient had relapsed following autologous stem cell transplantation. Repertoires were generated with immunoSEQ multiplex PCR, while TCRdb's copy carries only in-frame clones and drops some. Counted here are approximately 100,000 clones, about nine tenths occurring once; the ten biggest clones make up 2.8%. CDR3 length: 16 amino acids. The germline V and J ends were trimmed by 5 bases and 7 bases, with 20 bases remaining between them. Germline assignment: CDR1 MNHEY and CDR2 SMNVEV (reference sequence).

The rearrangement links TRBV27 to TRBJ1-4; a possible D gene is TRBD1 (6 bases). This receptor was taken from a human donor with classical Hodgkin lymphoma. Sequencing used peripheral blood mononuclear cells (PBMCs), obtained at baseline. In DNA form, the CDR3 reads TGTGCCAGCAGTGTAACAGGGAAGAGGTGGGGTGAAAAACTGTTTTTT. Its translation is CASSVTGKRWGEKLFF.